This TCR beta chain was sequenced during a study of response to subunit inactivated influenza vaccine (dated by TCRdb to the late 2010s). About the investigation overall: To follow how T cells responded to a trivalent subunit inactivated influenza vaccine, the researchers relied on deep quantitative profiling of the T cell receptor repertoire. Overall study results and their limits: It was suggested by the authors that each seasonal influenza vaccination may recruit only a limited number of new T cells.

The library was obtained by RT-PCR. The sequencer listed for this sample is Illumina HiSeq 2500. TCRdb took the public reads, trimmed them with fastp at Q25, ran MiXCR for clone calling and kept in-frame beta chains. Rows merge per CDR3 protein into single entries with the most common DNA and genes. Here the sample has about 780,000 distinct CDR3 sequences; around 20% occur a single time. The ten largest clones add up to about 11% of the sample. As encoded in the germline V gene (reference sequence), CDR1 is SEHNR while CDR2 is FQNEAQ. V is cut back by 2 bases and J by 2 bases, with 6 bases in the junction unmatched. The CDR3 contains 17 residues, cysteine and phenylalanine counted. The read is trimmed to its CDR3 DNA, 51 bases read in frame from base 1. To note about this clonotype: Its antigen is unknown. Base-call qualities are not available, and no considerably larger clone is one nucleotide away.

Here the sequenced sample was PBMCs from blood, taken 4 to 6 days after vaccination. The TCR was taken from a man aged 50 to 59 who received an inactivated influenza vaccine. Donor details come from another sample of the same person, matched by shared clones. The receptor chain draws on TRBV7-9 and TRBJ2-1, and TRBD1 aligns with 10 junction nucleotides. The nucleotide sequence is TGTGCCAGCAGCTTAAGGGACAGGGGATGGGCCTACAATGAGCAGTTCTTC. The encoded protein is CASSLRDRGWAYNEQFF.